These T cell receptor beta chains were read from a single sample in a study of cytomegalovirus exposure and HLA in healthy donors. Sequenced by immunoSEQ multiplex PCR; TCRdb stores in-frame clones only, minus some. This sample has approximately 120,000 clones; about 93% occur once, and the top ten carry 1% to 1.5%. The sequenced material came from PBMCs. The receptors shown here come from a woman younger than 30 in good health and CMV-seronegative. The CDR3 runs from the conserved cysteine through the conserved F or W. A D gene is named only where the DNA matches it firmly. Clone size appears in some rows only: once, few, many, or a class for an expanded clone.

j_gene	d_gene	v_gene	abundance	CDR3nt	CDR3aa
TRBJ1-3	.	TRBV30	.	TGTGCCTCCCGGGATGGCAACTCTGGAAACACCATATATTTT	CASRDGNSGNTIYF
TRBJ2-7	TRBD2	TRBV28	.	TGTGCCAGCACGCCGACTAGCGGGAGGGCCCGAAGCTCCTACGAGCAGTACTTC	CASTPTSGRARSSYEQYF
TRBJ2-7	TRBD2	TRBV2	.	TGTGCCAGCAGATCGGGGGGCGAGCAGTACTTC	CASRSGGEQYF
TRBJ1-5	TRBD1	TRBV15	.	TGTGCCACCAGCGACGGGACAGGCGGTCGAATAGGGCATCAGCCCCAGCATTTT	CATSDGTGGRIGHQPQHF
TRBJ1-2	.	TRBV21-1	.	TGTGCCAGCAGCAGACCGACAGGGGGCAGGTATGGCTACACCTTC	CASSRPTGGRYGYTF
TRBJ1-1	.	TRBV5-6	.	TGTGCCAGCAGTGCCCGGGGGGCTTGGGGCACTGAAGCTTTCTTT	CASSARGAWGTEAFF
TRBJ1-2	TRBD1	TRBV9	few	TGTGCCAGCAGCGTTACAGGGGGTGACTATGGCTACACCTTC	CASSVTGGDYGYTF
TRBJ1-2	TRBD1	TRBV4-1	.	TGCGCCAGCAGCCAAGGTCCGGCAGGGGGGAATGGCTACACCTTC	CASSQGPAGGNGYTF
TRBJ2-1	.	TRBV6-5	.	TGTGCCAGCAGTCCGTCAGCGTGGAATGAGCAGTTCTTC	CASSPSAWNEQFF
TRBJ1-3	TRBD1	TRBV9	.	TGTGCCAGCAGCCTGACACAGGGGACTCCCGGAAACACCATATATTTT	CASSLTQGTPGNTIYF
TRBJ2-1	.	TRBV21-1	.	TGTGCCAGCAGCAAAGTACGGACTAGCGGGCGGCATAATGAGCAGTTCTTC	CASSKVRTSGRHNEQFF
TRBJ1-1	.	TRBV5-6	.	TGTGCCAGCAGCGATGTCGGAGGGCTGCAGAACACTGAAGCTTTCTTT	CASSDVGGLQNTEAFF
TRBJ2-7	TRBD2	TRBV4-2	.	TGTGCCAGCAGCCAGGACAACCCCCGGGAGGCCCCTTACGAGCAGTACTTC	CASSQDNPREAPYEQYF
TRBJ2-4	TRBD1	TRBV7-6	.	TGTGCCAGCAGCTCCGGACAGGGTAGGGACATTCAGTACTTC	CASSSGQGRDIQYF
TRBJ2-7	TRBD1	TRBV5-1	.	TGCGCCAGCAGCCTTTGGGACAGCGATCCCCTAGTTGAGCAGTACTTC	CASSLWDSDPLVEQYF
TRBJ2-1	TRBD2	TRBV7-9	few	TGTGCCAGCAGCTTAGCGTTAGCGGGAGACGATGAGCAGTTCTTC	CASSLALAGDDEQFF
TRBJ2-3	.	TRBV20-1	.	TGCAGTGCTAGAGCGGATACGCAGTATTTT	CSARADTQYF
TRBJ2-1	.	TRBV10-3	.	TGTGCCATCAGTGAGTCACGTGGGGCTGATGAGCAGTTCTTC	CAISESRGADEQFF
TRBJ2-7	.	TRBV9	.	TGTGCCAGCAGCGTTGGAAACAGTCCCTACGAGCAGTACTTC	CASSVGNSPYEQYF
TRBJ2-5	.	TRBV28	few	TGTGCCAGCAGTTTACAACAGGGAATGGGTCAAGAGACCCAGTACTTC	CASSLQQGMGQETQYF
TRBJ1-4	.	TRBV5-1	.	TGCGCCAGCAGCGCGCCCAATAATGAAAAACTGTTTTTT	CASSAPNNEKLFF
TRBJ1-1	TRBD1	TRBV2	.	TGTGCCAGCAGTCCGAGGGGGACAGTCAGGAACACTGAAGCTTTCTTT	CASSPRGTVRNTEAFF
TRBJ1-1	.	TRBV6-5	once	TGTGCCAGCAGTCTTGGGACAGAAGCTTTCTTT	CASSLGTEAFF
TRBJ1-1	.	TRBV14	.	TGTGCCAGCAGCCGCAACCGGGACTGGGGATCTTTGGGCAACACTGAAGCTTTCTTT	CASSRNRDWGSLGNTEAFF
TRBJ1-4	TRBD1	TRBV5-1	.	TGCGCCAGCAGCGTGGACAGGTTGGGCTCAATAAATGAAAAACTGTTTTTT	CASSVDRLGSINEKLFF
TRBJ2-1	TRBD1	TRBV5-1	.	TGCGCCAGCAGCCCCGGACAGGGTTCCTACAATGAGCAGTTCTTC	CASSPGQGSYNEQFF
TRBJ1-1	.	TRBV5-4	.	TGTGCCAGCAGCCGGGGGGGCACTGAAGCTTTCTTT	CASSRGGTEAFF
TRBJ1-1	.	TRBV27	.	TGTGCCAGCAGGGACCGGGGGGAGAACACTGAAGCTTTCTTT	CASRDRGENTEAFF
TRBJ2-7	.	TRBV2	.	TGTGCCAGCACTAAAGACGGGGTCCACGAGCAGTACTTC	CASTKDGVHEQYF
TRBJ1-3	.	TRBV2	.	TGTGCCAGCAGTGCGGAGACTGGAAACACCATATATTTT	CASSAETGNTIYF
TRBJ1-4	.	TRBV28	.	TGTGCCAGCAGTTCTAGGGGTCTCTTTAATGAAAAACTGTTTTTT	CASSSRGLFNEKLFF
TRBJ1-2	.	TRBV2	.	TGTGCCAGAACCAGGGACATAGGAAACTATGGCTACACCTTC	CARTRDIGNYGYTF
TRBJ2-7	.	TRBV29-1	.	TGCAGCGTGGAACACGGGTCCTACGAGCAGTACTTC	CSVEHGSYEQYF
TRBJ1-1	TRBD1	TRBV5-1	.	TGCGCCAGCAGCTCGGGACAGCCGAACACTGAAGCTTTCTTT	CASSSGQPNTEAFF
TRBJ2-1	TRBD2	TRBV9	.	TGTGCCAGCAGCGGACTAGCGGGGGTGAGCTCCTACAATGAGCAGTTCTTC	CASSGLAGVSSYNEQFF
TRBJ2-5	TRBD2	TRBV5-4	.	TGTGCCAGCAGTCGAGCGGGGGTGAAAGAGACCCAGTACTTC	CASSRAGVKETQYF
TRBJ2-1	TRBD2	TRBV6-6	.	TGTGCCAGCAGTTACTCAGGCCCTGCGGGGGTTCCGGAGCAGTTCTTC	CASSYSGPAGVPEQFF
TRBJ2-3	.	TRBV7-2	.	TGTGCCAGCAGCTCGAGGCAGGGCCCAGATACGCAGTATTTT	CASSSRQGPDTQYF
TRBJ2-7	TRBD1	TRBV28	.	TGTGCCAGCAGTTTCGGAAGGGGGCCCAATTACGAGCAGTACTTC	CASSFGRGPNYEQYF
TRBJ1-1	TRBD1	TRBV30	.	TGTGCCTGGAGTAACAGGGGAGACACTGAAGCTTTCTTT	CAWSNRGDTEAFF
TRBJ2-1	TRBD2	TRBV7-3	.	TGTGCCAGCAGCCTAGGCGTTAGCGGGAACCCAGACAATGAGCAGTTCTTC	CASSLGVSGNPDNEQFF
TRBJ1-4	TRBD1	TRBV18	.	TGTGCCAGCTCACCGGCCCAGGGGGTGAAGAAACTGTTTTTT	CASSPAQGVKKLFF
TRBJ1-4	.	TRBV2	.	TGTGCCAGCAGAACGACAGTCCATGAAAAACTGTTTTTT	CASRTTVHEKLFF